One sample yielded the 16 T cell receptor beta chains listed below, sequenced in a study of T cell repertoires in cytomegalovirus infection. TCRdb independently ran MiXCR on the reads; one entry per CDR3 protein. Among hundreds of thousands of distinct CDR3 sequences listed, approximately 24% were seen once. The sample comprised CD8+ T cells from PBMCs. These TCRs come from a human donor in good health (CMV status not recorded). Some clones in this sample may be carry-over from other donors' samples.

Many counts were recorded for this clonotype. The J gene is TRBJ2-1, the V gene TRBV7-2, with 8 bases aligning to TRBD1. The CDR3 is 15 amino acids. CDR1 and CDR2 (germline): SGHTA, FQGNSA. V lost 5 bases to trimming and J lost 9 bases; unmatched junction nucleotides: 12. DNA for the CDR3: TGTGCCAGCAGCCCCGACAGGGGTGGGGGATTTGAGCAGTTCTTC. It codes for CASSPDRGGGFEQFF.

Comment on this clonotype: This likely comes from a read error, as the CDR3 has no conserved phenylalanine or tryptophan at its end. The chain links TRBV15 to TRBJ2-5; tentatively, D is TRBD1 or TRBD2 (6 bases each). Trimming took off 0 bases at V and 5 bases at J, with 13 bases between the two ends. The CDR3 runs 15 residues. Germline loops: CDR1 LNHNV, CDR2 YYDKDF (reference sequence). CDR3 in DNA: TGTGCCACCAGCAGAGAAAGGGGGACTGGGGAGACCCAGTACTCC. Protein sequence: CATSRERGTGETQYS.

Note on this clonotype: This clone may be a read error of a much larger clone one base away. The chain combines TRBV6-1 with TRBJ1-1, with a tentative D call TRBD1 (5 bases). Trimming left V 8 bases short and J 4 bases short, with 14 bases between. Germline lookup yields CDR1 MNHNS and CDR2 SASEGT. The CDR3 loop spans 13 amino acids. The CDR3 sequence: CASERGMSTEAFF. In nucleotides, the CDR3 is TGTGCCAGCGAGAGGGGTATGAGCACTGAAGCTTTCTTT.

This clonotype has just a few counts. The rearrangement joins TRBV7-9 to TRBJ2-1; D unresolved. Trimming took 5 bases from V and 0 from J, leaving 11 bases between them. This CDR3 has 15 residues. Per germline, CDR1 SEHNR and CDR2 FQNEAQ (reference sequence). CDR3 nucleotide sequence: TGTGCCAGCAGCGACCGACCTCGCTCCTACAATGAGCAGTTCTTC. This sequence encodes CASSDRPRSYNEQFF.

This clonotype turned up a few times. The genes are TRBV19 and TRBJ2-1; tentative D call: TRBD2 (5 bases). This CDR3 has 10 residues. Germline V lookup: CDR1 LNHDA, CDR2 SQIVND (reference sequence). With 8 bases removed from V and 10 bases from J, the gap between germline ends came to 9 bases. CDR3 residues: CASAGTEQFF. For the CDR3, the DNA is TGTGCCAGTGCGGGTACCGAGCAGTTCTTC. Drawing the rest from reference TRBV19 and TRBJ2-1, the complete variable domain is DGGITQSPKYLFRKEGQNVTLSCEQNLNHDAMYWYRQDPGQGLRLIYYSQIVNDFQKGDIAEGYSVSREKKESFPLTVTSAQKNPTAFYLCASAGTEQFFGPGTRLTVL.

This chain links TRBV6-5 with TRBJ2-3; D possibly corresponds to TRBD2 (6 bases). V was pared by 0 bases and J by 2 bases, with 9 bases between. CDR1 is MNHEY, CDR2 SVGAGI, per germline. The length of the CDR3 is 15 residues. CDR3 DNA: TGTGCCAGCAGTTACTCGAGGCGGGACACAGATACGCAGTATTTT. Amino acids: CASSYSRRDTDTQYF.

This clonotype was observed many times. The chain employs TRBV7-2 and TRBJ1-4; D ambiguous. Germline lookup yields CDR1 SGHTA and CDR2 FQGNSA. This CDR3 has 15 residues. V lost 5 bases to trimming and J lost 3 bases, with 13 bases between them. The CDR3 DNA is TGTGCCAGCAGCCCCCCCGCAGGCCCTAATGAAAAACTGTTTTTT. It specifies CASSPPAGPNEKLFF.

The chain employs TRBV2 and TRBJ2-5, with TRBD1 matching 7 bases. The V and J ends lost 6 bases and 5 bases, in that order; junction bases with no gene match: 6. CDR1 and CDR2 from the germline V gene are SNHLY and FYNNEI. The CDR3 covers 13 residues. The CDR3 nucleotides are TGTGCCAGCAGGGGAAGGGGGCTGGAGACCCAGTACTTC. It codes for CASRGRGLETQYF.

As concerns this clonotype: Without the conserved terminal phenylalanine or tryptophan, this CDR3 likely stems from a read error. V usage is TRBV7-2 and J usage is TRBJ2-7, with 8 nucleotides matching TRBD2. Trimming took 2 bases from V and 4 from J; bases not matched to a gene: 10. This CDR3 contains 16 residues. The V gene's germline CDR1 is SGHTA and CDR2 FQGNSA. The CDR3 is CASSLILMERGYEQYS. The CDR3 DNA sequence: TGTGCCAGCAGCTTAATTTTGATGGAGCGGGGGTACGAGCAGTACTCC.

The chain couples TRBV7-2 to TRBJ2-7; no firm D call. This CDR3 is built from 12 residues. Germline CDR1 reads SGHTA; CDR2 reads FQGNSA. Trimming stripped 5 bases from V and 5 bases from J, with 10 bases between. The CDR3 nucleotides read TGTGCCAGCAGCCTTTCAATGAACGAGCAGTACTTC. Protein product: CASSLSMNEQYF.

Only a few counts were recorded for this clonotype. The chain has TRBV27 and TRBJ2-1; possibly TRBD1 or TRBD2 for D (5 bases each). This CDR3 contains 18 residues. The ends were cut back, 8 bases at V and 4 bases at J, with 27 bases in the middle. CDR1 and CDR2 from the germline V gene are MNHEY and SMNVEV (reference sequence). The CDR3 DNA follows: TGTGCCAGCCGCCCACTTGGGGGTCCAACCAACCCGTACAATGAGCAGTTCTTC. Residues: CASRPLGGPTNPYNEQFF.

The V call is TRBV5-5, the J call TRBJ1-5; 8 positions agree with TRBD1. Germline assignment: CDR1 SGHKS and CDR2 YYEKEE (reference sequence). J lost 2 bases, V lost 2 bases, and 3 bases had no gene match. There are 15 residues in the CDR3. The CDR3 region is CASSFDRGGNQPQHF. Written as DNA, the CDR3 is TGTGCCAGCAGCTTTGACAGGGGTGGCAATCAGCCCCAGCATTTT.

The CDR3 is CASSLTGSQYNEQFF. The CDR3 bases are TGTGCCAGCAGCCTTACAGGGAGTCAATACAATGAGCAGTTCTTC. This chain uses TRBV14 with TRBJ2-1; tentative D call: TRBD1 (6 bases). CDR1 is SGHDN, CDR2 FVKESK, per germline. The CDR3 sequence is 15 residues long. Trimming removed 4 bases at V and 4 bases at J, with 14 bases between.

The chain combines TRBV9 with TRBJ2-3; unclear D gene. In germline, CDR1 is SGDLS, CDR2 YYNGEE. The CDR3 totals 14 residues. V was clipped by 3 bases and J by 2 bases, with 10 bases between them. CDR3: CASSDPANTDTQYF. CDR3 nucleotides: TGTGCCAGCAGCGATCCGGCGAACACAGATACGCAGTATTTT.

The rearrangement uses TRBV28 and TRBJ2-7, with 8 bases lining up with TRBD1. The CDR3 spans 14 residues. Germline CDR1 reads MDHEN; CDR2 reads SYDVKM. V lost 6 bases and J lost 1; bases outside the gene matches: 5. CDR3 sequence (DNA): TGTGCCAGCAGCTACGGGACAGGATCCTACGAGCAGTACGTC. It codes for CASSYGTGSYEQYV.

The chain joins TRBV12-3 or TRBV12-4 to TRBJ2-5; a weak D match, TRBD1 (5 bases). The CDR3 runs 13 residues. Deletions cut 3 bases from V and 6 bases from J, with 11 bases between. The CDR3 here is CASSLDTQKTQYF. CDR3 bases: TGTGCCAGCAGTTTGGACACCCAGAAGACCCAGTACTTC.